These T cell receptor beta chains were read from a single sample in a study of T cell responses to AZD1222 COVID-19 vaccine. Method: immunoSEQ multiplex PCR; TCRdb's copy keeps in-frame clones and lacks some. The data hold roughly 200,000 clones, with about 92% observed a single time. The sample was peripheral blood, taken on day 0 of AZD1222 vaccination. These receptors all stem from an adult in good health. Both conserved end residues are part of each CDR3. Fields, in order: CDR3 protein, CDR3 DNA, clone size, V gene, D gene, J gene. The D gene is left open where the match is weak. Rows may omit the clone size; those that give it use once, few, many or a size class.

CDR3 protein: CASRRAGNQPQHF; CDR3 DNA: TGTGCCAGCAGACGGGCAGGGAATCAGCCCCAGCATTTT; clone size: NA; V gene: TRBV5-5; D gene: NA; J gene: TRBJ1-5
CDR3 protein: CASSFIQGSGYTF; CDR3 DNA: TGTGCCAGCAGCTTCATACAGGGCAGTGGCTACACCTTC; clone size: NA; V gene: TRBV5-5; D gene: NA; J gene: TRBJ1-2
CDR3 protein: CASSEPGQGIYGYTF; CDR3 DNA: TGTGCCAGCAGTGAACCGGGACAGGGGATTTATGGCTACACCTTC; clone size: NA; V gene: TRBV25-1; D gene: TRBD1; J gene: TRBJ1-2
CDR3 protein: CASSLVGTGVSTDTQYF; CDR3 DNA: TGCGCCAGCAGCTTGGTCGGGACAGGGGTCAGCACAGATACGCAGTATTTT; clone size: NA; V gene: TRBV5-1; D gene: TRBD1; J gene: TRBJ2-3
CDR3 protein: CASSSRALGSNQPQHF; CDR3 DNA: TGTGCCAGCAGTTCTCGGGCCCTCGGCAGCAATCAGCCCCAGCATTTT; clone size: NA; V gene: TRBV27; D gene: NA; J gene: TRBJ1-5
CDR3 protein: CASSIPHDGPDGAQHF; CDR3 DNA: TGTGCCAGTAGTATTCCCCACGACGGGCCTGATGGGGCCCAGCATTTT; clone size: NA; V gene: TRBV19; D gene: NA; J gene: TRBJ1-5
CDR3 protein: CASRLAATDTQYF; CDR3 DNA: TGTGCCAGTAGGCTAGCGGCGACAGATACGCAGTATTTT; clone size: NA; V gene: TRBV19; D gene: TRBD2; J gene: TRBJ2-3
CDR3 protein: CASSVWDGRSYEQYF; CDR3 DNA: TGTGCCAGCAGCGTCTGGGACGGGAGGTCCTACGAGCAGTACTTC; clone size: NA; V gene: TRBV6-2/TRBV6-3; D gene: TRBD2; J gene: TRBJ2-7
CDR3 protein: CASSLAGGVGSHTEAFF; CDR3 DNA: TGTGCCAGCAGCTTAGCAGGGGGAGTAGGATCACACACTGAAGCTTTCTTT; clone size: NA; V gene: TRBV7-9; D gene: NA; J gene: TRBJ1-1
CDR3 protein: CASSPEGQVDSPLHF; CDR3 DNA: TGTGCCAGCAGCCCAGAAGGACAGGTTGATTCACCCCTCCACTTT; clone size: NA; V gene: TRBV7-9; D gene: TRBD1; J gene: TRBJ1-6
CDR3 protein: CASSIQGLQETQYF; CDR3 DNA: TGTGCCAGCAGTATCCAGGGCCTACAAGAGACCCAGTACTTC; clone size: NA; V gene: TRBV6-5; D gene: NA; J gene: TRBJ2-5
CDR3 protein: CASSSQRTYEQYF; CDR3 DNA: TGTGCCAGCTCCTCACAGAGAACCTACGAGCAGTACTTC; clone size: few; V gene: TRBV18; D gene: NA; J gene: TRBJ2-7
CDR3 protein: CSVSGGTAPGGTQYF; CDR3 DNA: TGCAGCGTTTCCGGCGGGACAGCGCCGGGGGGGACCCAGTACTTC; clone size: NA; V gene: TRBV29-1; D gene: NA; J gene: TRBJ2-5
CDR3 protein: CSAGTMYTSKLFF; CDR3 DNA: TGCAGCGCCGGGACAATGTATACTTCGAAACTGTTTTTT; clone size: NA; V gene: TRBV29-1; D gene: NA; J gene: TRBJ1-4
CDR3 protein: CARPAGTSDTDTQYF; CDR3 DNA: TGTGCCAGACCGGCCGGGACTAGTGATACAGATACGCAGTATTTT; clone size: NA; V gene: TRBV6-4; D gene: TRBD2; J gene: TRBJ2-3
CDR3 protein: CATSFSSGGFTDTQYF; CDR3 DNA: TGTGCCACCAGTTTCTCTAGCGGGGGGTTCACAGATACGCAGTATTTT; clone size: NA; V gene: TRBV24-1; D gene: TRBD2; J gene: TRBJ2-3
CDR3 protein: CASSHDGSSGNTIYF; CDR3 DNA: TGTGCCAGCAGCCACGATGGGAGCTCTGGAAACACCATATATTTT; clone size: NA; V gene: TRBV3-1/TRBV3-2; D gene: NA; J gene: TRBJ1-3